This T cell receptor beta chain derives from a study of T cells after yellow fever vaccination. Study context: Some fractions had low cell numbers, and these were prepared with SMART-Seq v4 Ultra Low Input. Findings of the study overall: Highly abundant clonotypes carried over from the bulk population could end up in FACS-sorted repertoires as contaminants. There was a small share of clonotypes that showed up in both the CD4 and CD8 compartments.

The study made its TCR cDNA through 5'RACE template switching. That step introduced a universal primer site along with UMIs. TCRdb analysed the 5' RACE reads with MiXCR anew, one entry per CDR3 protein. The sample includes 500,000 to 650,000 distinct CDR3 sequences, about 15% of them seen just once. CDR3 length equals 14 residues. Trimming removed 7 bases from V and 4 bases from J; junction bases left unmatched: 8. This clonotype was observed at least ten times. Its antigen remains unidentified. Sequenced material: PBMCs, taken around 5 days after the first yellow fever vaccination. V and J are TRBV12-3 or TRBV12-4 and TRBJ1-1; 8 bases fit TRBD1. This receptor was obtained from a man younger than 30 who received the YFV17D yellow fever vaccine. CDR3 region: CASTTTGVGTEAFF. The CDR3 DNA reads TGTGCCAGCACCACGACAGGGGTTGGCACTGAAGCTTTCTTT.